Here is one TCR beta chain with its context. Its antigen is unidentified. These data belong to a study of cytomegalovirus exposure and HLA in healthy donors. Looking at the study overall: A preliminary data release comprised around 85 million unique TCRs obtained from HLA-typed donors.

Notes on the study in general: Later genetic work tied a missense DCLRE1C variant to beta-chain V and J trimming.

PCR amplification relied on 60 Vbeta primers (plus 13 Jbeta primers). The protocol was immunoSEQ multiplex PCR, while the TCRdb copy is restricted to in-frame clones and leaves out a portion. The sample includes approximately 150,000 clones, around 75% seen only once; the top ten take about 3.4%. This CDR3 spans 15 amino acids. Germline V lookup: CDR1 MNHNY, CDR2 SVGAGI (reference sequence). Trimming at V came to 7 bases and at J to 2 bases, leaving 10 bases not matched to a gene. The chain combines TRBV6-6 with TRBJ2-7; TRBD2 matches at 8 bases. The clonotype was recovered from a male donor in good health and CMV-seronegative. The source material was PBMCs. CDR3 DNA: TGTGCCAGCACTACGTCGGGGGGGGGAGCCTACGAGCAGTACTTC. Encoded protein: CASTTSGGGAYEQYF.